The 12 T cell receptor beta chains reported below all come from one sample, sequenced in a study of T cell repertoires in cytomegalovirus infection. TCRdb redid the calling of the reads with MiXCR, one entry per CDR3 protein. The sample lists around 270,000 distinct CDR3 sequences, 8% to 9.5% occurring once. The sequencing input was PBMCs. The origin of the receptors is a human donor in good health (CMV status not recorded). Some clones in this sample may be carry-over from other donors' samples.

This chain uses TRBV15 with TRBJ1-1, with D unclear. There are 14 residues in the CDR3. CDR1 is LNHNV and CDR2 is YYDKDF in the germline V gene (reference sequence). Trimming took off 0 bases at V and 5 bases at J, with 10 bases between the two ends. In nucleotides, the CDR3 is TGTGCCACCAGCAGAGATATAGGAGGGACTGAAGCTTTCTTT. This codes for CATSRDIGGTEAFF. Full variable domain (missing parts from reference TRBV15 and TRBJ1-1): DAMVIQNPRYQVTQFGKPVTLSCSQTLNHNVMYWYQQKSSQAPKLLFHYYDKDFNNEADTPDNFQSRRPNTSFCFLDIRSPGLGDTAMYLCATSRDIGGTEAFFGQGTRLTVV.

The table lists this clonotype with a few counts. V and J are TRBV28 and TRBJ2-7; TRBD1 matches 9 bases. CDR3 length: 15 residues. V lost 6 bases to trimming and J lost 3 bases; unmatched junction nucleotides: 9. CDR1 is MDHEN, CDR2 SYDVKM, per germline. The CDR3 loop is CASRPGTGSIYEQYF. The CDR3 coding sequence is TGTGCCAGCAGACCCGGGACAGGGAGTATCTACGAGCAGTACTTC.

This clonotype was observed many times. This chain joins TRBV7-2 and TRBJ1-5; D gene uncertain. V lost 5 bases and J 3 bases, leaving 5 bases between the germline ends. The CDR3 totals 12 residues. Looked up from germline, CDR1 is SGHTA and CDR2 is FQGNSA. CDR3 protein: CASSQLNQPQHF. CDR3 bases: TGTGCCAGCAGCCAACTCAATCAGCCCCAGCATTTT.

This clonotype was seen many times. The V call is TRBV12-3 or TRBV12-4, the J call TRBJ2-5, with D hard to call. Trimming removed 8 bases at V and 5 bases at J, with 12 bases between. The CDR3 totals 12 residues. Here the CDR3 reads CASGLLRETQYF. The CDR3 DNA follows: TGTGCCAGCGGCCTTCTCAGGGAGACCCAGTACTTC.

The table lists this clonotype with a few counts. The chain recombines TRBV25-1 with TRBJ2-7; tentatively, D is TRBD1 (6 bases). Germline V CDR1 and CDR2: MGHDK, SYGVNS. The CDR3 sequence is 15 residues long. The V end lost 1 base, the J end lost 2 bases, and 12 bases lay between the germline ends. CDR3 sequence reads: CASSEFSGTTYEQYF. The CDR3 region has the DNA TGTGCCAGCAGTGAATTTTCCGGGACAACCTACGAGCAGTACTTC.

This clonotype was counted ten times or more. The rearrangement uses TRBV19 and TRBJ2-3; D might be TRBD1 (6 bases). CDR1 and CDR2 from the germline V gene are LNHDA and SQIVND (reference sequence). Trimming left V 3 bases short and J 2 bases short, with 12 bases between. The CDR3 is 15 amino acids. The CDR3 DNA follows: TGTGCCAGTAGTATGCAGGGGTCTCACACAGATACGCAGTATTTT. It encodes CASSMQGSHTDTQYF.

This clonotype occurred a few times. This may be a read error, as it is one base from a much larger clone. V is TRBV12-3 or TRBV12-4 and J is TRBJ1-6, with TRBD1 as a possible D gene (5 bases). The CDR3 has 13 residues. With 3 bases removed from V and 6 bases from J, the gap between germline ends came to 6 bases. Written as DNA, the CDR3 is TGTGCCAGCAGTTTTGGGGGTAATTCACCCCTCCACTTT. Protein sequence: CASSFGGNSPLHF.

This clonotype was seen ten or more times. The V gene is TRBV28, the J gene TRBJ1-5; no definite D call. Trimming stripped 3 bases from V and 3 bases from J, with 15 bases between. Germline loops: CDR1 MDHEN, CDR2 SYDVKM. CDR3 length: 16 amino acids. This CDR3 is CASSFWTELFNQPQHF. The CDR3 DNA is TGTGCCAGCAGTTTTTGGACCGAACTCTTCAATCAGCCCCAGCATTTT. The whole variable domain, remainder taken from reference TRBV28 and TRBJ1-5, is DVKVTQSSRYLVKRTGEKVFLECVQDMDHENMFWYRQDPGLGLRLIYFSYDVKMKEKGDIPEGYSVSREKKERFSLILESASTNQTSMYLCASSFWTELFNQPQHFGDGTRLSIL.

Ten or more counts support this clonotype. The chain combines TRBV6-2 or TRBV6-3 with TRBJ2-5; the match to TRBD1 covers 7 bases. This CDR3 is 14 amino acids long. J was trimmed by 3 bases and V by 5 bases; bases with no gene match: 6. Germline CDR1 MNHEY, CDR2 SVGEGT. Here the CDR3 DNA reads TGTGCCAGCAGTCCGATCGACAGGGAAGAGACCCAGTACTTC. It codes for CASSPIDREETQYF.

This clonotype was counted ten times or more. The CDR3: CASSAGLLPSYEQYF. In DNA form, the CDR3 reads TGTGCCAGCAGCGCGGGACTACTCCCCTCCTACGAGCAGTACTTC. The V gene is TRBV7-2, the J gene TRBJ2-7, with TRBD2 matching 7 bases. Per germline, CDR1 SGHTA and CDR2 FQGNSA. After removal of 5 bases from V and 0 bases from J, the junction contained 7 bases not matched to a gene. This CDR3 contains 15 residues.

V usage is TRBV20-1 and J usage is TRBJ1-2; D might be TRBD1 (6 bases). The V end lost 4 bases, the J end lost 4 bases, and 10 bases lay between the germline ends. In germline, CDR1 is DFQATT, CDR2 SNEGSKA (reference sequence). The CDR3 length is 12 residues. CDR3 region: CSATDSFYGYTF. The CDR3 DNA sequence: TGCAGTGCTACGGACAGTTTCTATGGCTACACCTTC.

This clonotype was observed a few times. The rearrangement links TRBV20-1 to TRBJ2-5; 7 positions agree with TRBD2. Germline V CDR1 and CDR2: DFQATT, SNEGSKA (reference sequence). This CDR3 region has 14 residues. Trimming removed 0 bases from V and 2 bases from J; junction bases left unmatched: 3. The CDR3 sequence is CSARDVRGQETQYF. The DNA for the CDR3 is TGCAGTGCTAGAGATGTGCGGGGGCAAGAGACCCAGTACTTC.